Here is one T cell receptor beta chain with its context. Trimming took off 3 bases at V and 1 base at J, with 6 bases between the two ends. The germline gives CDR1 SEHNR, CDR2 FQNEAQ (reference sequence). CDR3 length: 13 amino acids. This entry belongs to a study of blood T cell repertoires in COVID-19. Study in general: Samples representing acute and convalescent COVID-19 were sourced from the United States, Italy and Spain. PBMCs, B-cell-depleted T cells, or T cells were the source of the cDNA or gDNA that made up the material.

Authors' data handling: It was from reference gene primer amplification that nucleated cell counts were estimated. Clones were read by immunoSEQ multiplex PCR, and TCRdb kept only the in-frame ones, dropping some. That table is the source of V, J and clone size, and D and trimming were worked out from the DNA. The sample lists roughly 49,000 clones, about 86% occurring once. The origin of this receptor is an elderly man with active COVID-19. The sample consisted of peripheral blood. The chain joins TRBV7-9 to TRBJ1-1, with D possibly matching TRBD1 (5 bases). The CDR3 region has the DNA TGTGCCAGCAGCTTGCAGGGGAACACTGAAGCTTTCTTT. This translates into CASSLQGNTEAFF.